This T cell receptor (beta chain) was documented in a study of response to subunit inactivated influenza vaccine. Notes on this clonotype: The antigen remains undetermined.

CDR1 is GTSNPN, CDR2 SVGIG, per germline (reference sequence). This CDR3 region has 13 residues. V was pared by 2 bases and J by 9 bases, with 14 bases between. TCRdb fed the RT-PCR reads into MiXCR, producing one record per CDR3 protein. The sample has under 950,000 distinct CDR3 sequences; about 20% are singletons. Study observations and caveats: Few new T cells, the authors suggested, are recruited by each seasonal influenza vaccination.

The V and J genes are TRBV30 and TRBJ2-1; D is perhaps TRBD1 or TRBD2 (5 bases each). The receptor's source is a man aged 45-65 years who received an inactivated influenza vaccine. The material was PBMCs from blood, obtained less than 6 days after vaccination. The CDR3 bases are TGTGCCTGGAGTAGGGACCTTCGAGGTGAGCAGTTCTTC. This translates into CAWSRDLRGEQFF.